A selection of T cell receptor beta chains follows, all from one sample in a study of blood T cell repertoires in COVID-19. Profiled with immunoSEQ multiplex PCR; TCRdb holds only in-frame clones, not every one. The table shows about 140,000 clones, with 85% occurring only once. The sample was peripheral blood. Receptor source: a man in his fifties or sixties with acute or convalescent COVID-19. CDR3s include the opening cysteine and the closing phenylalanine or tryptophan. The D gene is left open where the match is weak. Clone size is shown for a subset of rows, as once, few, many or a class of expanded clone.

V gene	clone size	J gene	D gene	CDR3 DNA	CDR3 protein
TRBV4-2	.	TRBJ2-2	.	TGTGCCAGCAGCCAAGGATACTCTAACACCGGGGAGCTGTTTTTT	CASSQGYSNTGELFF
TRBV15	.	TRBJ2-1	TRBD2	TGTGCCACCAGGGCGGGAGGGCCTGATGAGCAGTTCTTC	CATRAGGPDEQFF
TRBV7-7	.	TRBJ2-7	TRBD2	TGTGCTAGCAGCTTAACTTTCGGGACTAGCTTCGACGAGCAGTACTTC	CASSLTFGTSFDEQYF
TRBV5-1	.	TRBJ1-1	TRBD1	TGCGCCAGCAGCCCAGGGCAGGGGGAAGGAACTGAAGCTTTCTTT	CASSPGQGEGTEAFF
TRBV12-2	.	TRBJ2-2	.	TGTGCAAGTCGCTTAATGGACAGGGGGCGGGTGGTAACCGGGGAGCTGTTTTTT	CASRLMDRGRVVTGELFF
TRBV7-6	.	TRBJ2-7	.	TGTGCCAGCAGCTTGAGTTACGAGCAGTACTTC	CASSLSYEQYF
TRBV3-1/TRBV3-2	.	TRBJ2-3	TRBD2	TGTGCCAGCAGCTACCGATCAAAGCGGGAGGCAGATACGCAGTATTTT	CASSYRSKREADTQYF
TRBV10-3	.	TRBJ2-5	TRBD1	TGTGCCATCAGTGAGTCGAAGGGGGCAGGGATAGAGACCCAGTACTTC	CAISESKGAGIETQYF
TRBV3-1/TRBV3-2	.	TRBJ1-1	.	TGTGCCAGCAGCCAAGGGAACAGAGCCGGAGAAGCTTTCTTT	CASSQGNRAGEAFF
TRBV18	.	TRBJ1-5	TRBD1	TGTGCCAGCTCATCGACCCTGGACAGGGTAAATCAGCCCCAGCATTTT	CASSSTLDRVNQPQHF
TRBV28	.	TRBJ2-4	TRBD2	TGTGCCAGCAGGCTAGCGGGGACCAAAAACATTCAGTACTTC	CASRLAGTKNIQYF
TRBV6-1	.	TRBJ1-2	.	TGTGCCAGCAGTGAAGAACCACGGTCCTATGGCTACACCTTC	CASSEEPRSYGYTF
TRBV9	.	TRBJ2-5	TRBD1	TGTGCCAGCAGCGCCCGGGACAGGGGGGGTCAAGAGACCCAGTACTTC	CASSARDRGGQETQYF
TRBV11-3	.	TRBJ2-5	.	TGTGCCAGCAGCTTAGTTTTTCAGGAGGGGAAGGTTCAAGAGACCCAGTACTTC	CASSLVFQEGKVQETQYF
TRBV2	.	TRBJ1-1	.	TGTGCCAGCAGTGAGGGCAGGGTCTTTACTGAAGCTTTCTTT	CASSEGRVFTEAFF
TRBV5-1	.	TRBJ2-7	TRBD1	TGCGCCACCAAGCCTGGGACAGACCTCTACGAGCAGTACTTC	CATKPGTDLYEQYF
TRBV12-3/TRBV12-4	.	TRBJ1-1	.	TGTGCCAGCAGTTTCGTGGTACCGGCTGAAGCTTTCTTT	CASSFVVPAEAFF
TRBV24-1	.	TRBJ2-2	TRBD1	TGTGCCACCAGTGATTCGGGACAGGACGTCCACGGGGAGCTGTTTTTT	CATSDSGQDVHGELFF
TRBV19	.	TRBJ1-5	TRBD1	TGTGCCAGTAGTATATTGGCAGGGGGAGATCAGCCCCAGCATTTT	CASSILAGGDQPQHF
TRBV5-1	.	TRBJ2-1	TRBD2	TGCGCCAGCAGCTCAGGACTAGCCGGAGATAATGAGCAGTTCTTC	CASSSGLAGDNEQFF
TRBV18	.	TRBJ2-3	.	TGTGCCAGCTCACCCAATCTAGAAACAGATACGCAGTATTTT	CASSPNLETDTQYF
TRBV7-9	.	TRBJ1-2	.	TGTGCCAGCAGCCTACAGGAAAACTATGGCTACACCTTC	CASSLQENYGYTF
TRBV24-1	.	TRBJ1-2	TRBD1	TGTGCCACCAGTGGCCAACCGGGACAGACTCACTATGGCTACACCTTC	CATSGQPGQTHYGYTF
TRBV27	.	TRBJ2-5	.	TGTGCCAGCAGTTTCCACAGGTCCCTGGGAGAGACCCAGTACTTC	CASSFHRSLGETQYF
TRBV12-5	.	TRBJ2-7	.	TGTGCTAGTGGTTTGGTCCAGGGAAACTACGAGCAGTACTTC	CASGLVQGNYEQYF
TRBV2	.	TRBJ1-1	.	TGTGCCAGCCCTGGGCGGGTGAACACTGAAGCTTTCTTT	CASPGRVNTEAFF
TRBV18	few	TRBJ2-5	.	TGTGCCAGCTCACCAAGAAGCGGAGTAGAGACCCAGTACTTC	CASSPRSGVETQYF
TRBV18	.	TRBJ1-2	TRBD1	TGTGCCAGCTCACTATCCTCGGCGGACAGGAACTATGGCTACACCTTC	CASSLSSADRNYGYTF
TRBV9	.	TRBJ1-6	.	TGTGCCAGCAGCGTAGGCCCCTCGGGGGGAGTGAATTCACCCCTCCACTTT	CASSVGPSGGVNSPLHF
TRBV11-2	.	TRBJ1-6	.	TGTGCCAGCAGCTTAGTGCTGAGTGGTAATTCACCCCTCCACTTT	CASSLVLSGNSPLHF
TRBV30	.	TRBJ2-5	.	TGTGCCTGGTCGTACCAAGAGACCCAGTACTTC	CAWSYQETQYF
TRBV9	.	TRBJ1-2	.	TGTGCCAGCAGCGGTGGGGCAGGGTGGGTGAAGGGCTACACCTTC	CASSGGAGWVKGYTF
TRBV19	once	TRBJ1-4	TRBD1	TGTGTCTCGGGAGGGACAGCAACTAATGAAAAACTGTTTTTT	CVSGGTATNEKLFF
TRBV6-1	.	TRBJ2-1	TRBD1	TGTGCCAGCAGTGAAGAGGTTGGGGACAGGGCCCAGCTCTTC	CASSEEVGDRAQLF
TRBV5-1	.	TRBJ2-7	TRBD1	TGCGCCAGCAGCTTAGACCCGGGACAGGGGGACTACGAGCAGTACTTC	CASSLDPGQGDYEQYF